This entry lists 13 T cell receptor beta chains sequenced from one sample in a study of tumor and adjacent non-tumor tissue in lung cancer. TCRbeta libraries were built with three rounds of nested PCR, modified from ARM-PCR. MiXCR was run by TCRdb on the multiplex PCR reads, yielding one entry per CDR3 protein. This sample carries 200,000 to 250,000 distinct CDR3 sequences, about 76% of them seen once, and the ten largest clones take approximately 25%. RNA was extracted from bulk tissue without any cell sorting. The sample comprised lung tumor tissue. Receptors were obtained from a man aged 60-69 years with non-small cell lung cancer.

To note about this clonotype: This likely comes from a read error, as the CDR3 has no conserved phenylalanine or tryptophan at its end. This rearrangement joins TRBV20-1 to TRBJ1-5, with D possibly being TRBD1 (5 bases). V was shortened by 0 bases and J by 0 bases, with 18 bases between the two germline ends. From germline, CDR1 is DFQATT and CDR2 SNEGSKA (reference sequence). The CDR3 covers 18 residues. The CDR3 coding sequence is TGCAGTGCTAGAGATGGGGGTCGGGTTTGGTCTAGCAATCAGCCCCAGCATTAT. Translating it yields CSARDGGRVWSSNQPQHY.

Points on this clonotype: The junction does not match germline at one end; this may be a read error. The gene calls are TRBV4-2 and TRBJ1-2; unclear D gene. The CDR3 extends over 15 amino acids. Germline CDR1 and CDR2: LGHNA and YNFKEQ. The CDR3 bases are TGTGCTAGCAGCCAAGTTGTGGCGGATAACTATGACTACACCTTC. It encodes CASSQVVADNYDYTF.

This clonotype was picked up a small number of times. This sequence joins TRBV20-1 and TRBJ2-5, with D hard to call. With 2 bases removed from V and 2 bases from J, the gap between germline ends came to 6 bases. The CDR3 covers 12 residues. Germline V gene data show CDR1 as DFQATT and CDR2 as SNEGSKA (reference sequence). This CDR3 is CSARRAQETQYF. CDR3 in DNA: TGCAGTGCTAGAAGGGCACAAGAGACCCAGTACTTC.

This clonotype was detected only once. This rearrangement joins TRBV4-2 to TRBJ2-3; D gene ambiguous. CDR1 LGHNA and CDR2 YNFKEQ come from the germline V gene. The CDR3 sequence is 19 residues long. Trimming left V 0 bases short and J 0 bases short, with 19 bases between. The CDR3: CASSQDVRRYVCSTDTQYF. The CDR3 nucleotides read TGTGCCAGCAGCCAAGACGTCCGTCGTTACGTATGTAGCACAGATACGCAGTATTTT.

V gene TRBV5-4 combines with J gene TRBJ1-1, with D possibly matching TRBD1 (6 bases). Trimming took 9 bases from V and 2 from J, leaving 14 bases between them. Germline CDR1 is SGHNT and CDR2 is YYREEE (reference sequence). The CDR3 extends over 13 amino acids. For the CDR3, the DNA is TGTGCCATCTCGGACAGCGCAAACACTGAAGCTTTCTTT. Translating it yields CAISDSANTEAFF. Variable domain in full (rest from reference TRBV5-4 and TRBJ1-1): ETGVTQSPTHLIKTRGQQVTLRCSSQSGHNTVSWYQQALGQGPQFIFQYYREEENGRGNFPPRFSGLQFPNYSSELNVNALELDDSALYLCAISDSANTEAFFGQGTRLTVV.

For this clonotype: Being one base from a much bigger clone, this may be a read error. This chain joins TRBV20-1 and TRBJ1-5, with no clear D. Germline CDR1 and CDR2: DFQATT and SNEGSKA (reference sequence). The V gene lost 6 bases and the J gene lost 3 bases, with 9 bases spanning the gap. CDR3 size: 12 residues. The DNA of the CDR3 is TGCAGTGCCCTATTTACCAATCAGCCCCAGCATTTT. Amino acids: CSALFTNQPQHF.

Points on this clonotype: Germline and junction disagree at one end, which may indicate a read error. CDR3 bases: TGTGCCAGCAGCTTAGGCATCCCAAGGCAGGACACGACCTACAAGCAGTACTTC. Its protein product is CASSLGIPRQDTTYKQYF. The chain has TRBV11-3 and TRBJ2-7; D might be TRBD1 (5 bases). The CDR3 totals 18 residues. Germline assignment: CDR1 SGHNT and CDR2 YENEEA. The full variable domain, with the rest looked up from reference TRBV11-3 and TRBJ2-7, is EAGVVQSPRYKIIEKKQPVAFWCNPISGHNTLYWYLQNLGQGPELLIRYENEEAVDDSQLPKDRFSAERLKGVDSTLKIQPAELGDSAVYLCASSLGIPRQDTTYKQYFGPGTRLTVT.

To note about this clonotype: Since a much larger clone is just one base distant, this may be a read error. The chain combines TRBV12-2 with TRBJ1-2. TRBV12-2 is termed a pseudogene. The length of the CDR3 is 13 residues. CDR3 amino acids: CASRQKAGRGYTF. In nucleotides, the CDR3 is TGTGCAAGTCGTCAAAAAGCTGGAAGGGGCTACACCTTC.

The count of this clonotype is one. The rearrangement joins TRBV20-1 to TRBJ2-1; the D is unclear. The germline V gene has CDR1 DFQATT and CDR2 SNEGSKA (reference sequence). The CDR3 is 12 amino acids. In nucleotides, the CDR3 is TGCAGCGCTGGAGAAGACGGTAATGAGCAGTTCTTC. Amino acid sequence: CSAGEDGNEQFF.

This clonotype appeared many times. This sequence joins TRBV5-4 and TRBJ2-1, with 10 bases fitting TRBD2. The germline gives CDR1 SGHNT, CDR2 YYREEE (reference sequence). The CDR3 consists of 16 residues. With V trimmed by 1 base and J by 4 bases, 5 bases remained unmatched. The CDR3 loop reads CASSLPAGGGYNEQFF. In DNA, the CDR3 is TGTGCCAGCAGCTTGCCAGCGGGAGGGGGATACAATGAGCAGTTCTTC.

Concerning this clonotype itself: The junction differs from germline at one of its ends, possibly a read error. The V call is TRBV4-3, the J call TRBJ2-3; 8 nucleotides agree with TRBD2. The CDR3 sequence is 15 residues long. Germline CDR1 is LGHNA and CDR2 is YSLEER. CDR3 in DNA: TGCGCCAGCACCCCCAGACTAGCGTACACAGATATGCAGTATTTT. This gives the protein CASTPRLAYTDMQYF.

Remarks on this clonotype: This may come from a read error, since a much larger clone is one base off. The chain joins TRBV20-1 to TRBJ2-2; the match to TRBD2 covers 13 bases. The CDR3 runs 15 residues. Germline V lookup: CDR1 DFQATT, CDR2 SNEGSKA (reference sequence). The CDR3 DNA is TGCAGTGCGGGACTAGCGGGATTTGGGACCGGGGAGATGTTTTTT. Its protein product is CSAGLAGFGTGEMFF.

The chain carries TRBV12-3 or TRBV12-4 and TRBJ2-3; 8 nucleotides match TRBD1. V dropped 5 bases and J dropped 6; count of bases not matched to a gene: 10. The CDR3 length is 15 residues. The CDR3 coding sequence is TGTGCCAGCAGTGTGGCAGGGGGCTTTAGGGATACGCAGTATTTT. Residues: CASSVAGGFRDTQYF.